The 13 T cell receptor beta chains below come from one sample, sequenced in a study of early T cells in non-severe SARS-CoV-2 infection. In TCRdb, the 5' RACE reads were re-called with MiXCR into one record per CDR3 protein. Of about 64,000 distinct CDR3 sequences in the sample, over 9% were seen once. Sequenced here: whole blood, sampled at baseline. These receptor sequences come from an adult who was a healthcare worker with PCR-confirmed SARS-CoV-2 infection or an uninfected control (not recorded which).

For the CDR3, the DNA is TGTGCCAGCAGCCGAGTAGGGGGGGCGGAGACCCAGTACTTC. It is translated as CASSRVGGAETQYF. The J gene is TRBJ2-5, the V gene TRBV3-1, with a possible D match to TRBD2 (7 bases). The CDR3 contains 14 residues. Germline CDR1 and CDR2: LGHDT and YNNKEL (reference sequence). V lost 4 bases to trimming and J lost 5 bases, with 14 bases between them.

The CDR3 bases are TGTGCCAGCAGAGCCCCCCTACAGGAGCAGTTCTTC. Its translation: CASRAPLQEQFF. The gene calls are TRBV7-8 and TRBJ2-1; the D is unclear. Germline assignment: CDR1 SGHVS and CDR2 FQNEAQ. The CDR3 loop spans 12 amino acids. Between the trimmed V and J ends, which lost 6 bases and 10 bases, there was a span of 13 bases.

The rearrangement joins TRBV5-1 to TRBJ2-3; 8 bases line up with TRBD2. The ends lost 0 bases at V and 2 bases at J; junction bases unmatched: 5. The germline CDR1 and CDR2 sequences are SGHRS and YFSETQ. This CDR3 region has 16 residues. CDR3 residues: CASSLGRGGSTDTQYF. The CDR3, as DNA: TGCGCCAGCAGCTTGGGCCGGGGGGGCTCCACAGATACGCAGTATTTT.

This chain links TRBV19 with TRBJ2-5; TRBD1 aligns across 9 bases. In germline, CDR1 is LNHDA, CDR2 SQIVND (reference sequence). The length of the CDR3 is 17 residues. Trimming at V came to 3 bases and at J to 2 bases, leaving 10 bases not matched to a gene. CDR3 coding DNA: TGTGCCAGTAGTATCCTAACCGGGACAGGGAGACAAGAGACCCAGTACTTC. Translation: CASSILTGTGRQETQYF.

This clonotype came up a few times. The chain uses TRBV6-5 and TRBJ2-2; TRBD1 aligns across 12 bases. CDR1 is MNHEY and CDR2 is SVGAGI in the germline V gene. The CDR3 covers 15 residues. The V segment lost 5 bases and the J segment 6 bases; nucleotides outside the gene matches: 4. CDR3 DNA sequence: TGTGCCAGCAGTGGGGACAGGGGGCCCCCCGGGGAGCTGTTTTTT. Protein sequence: CASSGDRGPPGELFF.

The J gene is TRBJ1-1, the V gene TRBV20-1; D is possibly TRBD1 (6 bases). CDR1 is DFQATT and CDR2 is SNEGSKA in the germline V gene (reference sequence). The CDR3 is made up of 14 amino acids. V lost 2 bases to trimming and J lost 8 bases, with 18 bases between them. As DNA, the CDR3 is TGCAGTGCTAGACCGGACAGTCGGGACTACGAAGCTTTCTTT. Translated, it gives CSARPDSRDYEAFF.

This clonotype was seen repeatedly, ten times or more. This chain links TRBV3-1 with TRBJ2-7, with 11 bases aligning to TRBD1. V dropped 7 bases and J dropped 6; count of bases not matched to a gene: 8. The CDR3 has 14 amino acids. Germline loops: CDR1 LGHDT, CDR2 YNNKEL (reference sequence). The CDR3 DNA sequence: TGTGCCAGCACTGCCGGGACAGGGGGAGGCGAGCAGTACTTC. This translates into CASTAGTGGGEQYF.

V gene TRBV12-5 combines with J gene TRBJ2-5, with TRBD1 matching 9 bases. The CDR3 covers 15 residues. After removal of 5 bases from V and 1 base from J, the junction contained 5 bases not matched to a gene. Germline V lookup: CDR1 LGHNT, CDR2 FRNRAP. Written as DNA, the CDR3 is TGTGCTAGTGGTCTCCTACAGGGGGCCCAAGAGACCCAGTACTTC. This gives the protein CASGLLQGAQETQYF.

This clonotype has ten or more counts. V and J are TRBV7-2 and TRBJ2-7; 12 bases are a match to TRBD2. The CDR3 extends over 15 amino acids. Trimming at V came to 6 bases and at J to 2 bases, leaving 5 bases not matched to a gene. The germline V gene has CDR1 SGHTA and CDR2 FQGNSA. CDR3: CASRSGLAGTYEQYF. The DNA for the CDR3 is TGTGCCAGCAGGTCCGGACTAGCGGGGACCTACGAGCAGTACTTC.

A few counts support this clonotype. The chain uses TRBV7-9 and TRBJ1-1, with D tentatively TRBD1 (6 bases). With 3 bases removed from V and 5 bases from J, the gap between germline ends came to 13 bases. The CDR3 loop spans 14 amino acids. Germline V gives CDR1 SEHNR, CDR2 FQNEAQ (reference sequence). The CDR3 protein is CASSLHREVTEAFF. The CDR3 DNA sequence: TGTGCCAGCAGCTTGCACAGGGAAGTTACTGAAGCTTTCTTT.

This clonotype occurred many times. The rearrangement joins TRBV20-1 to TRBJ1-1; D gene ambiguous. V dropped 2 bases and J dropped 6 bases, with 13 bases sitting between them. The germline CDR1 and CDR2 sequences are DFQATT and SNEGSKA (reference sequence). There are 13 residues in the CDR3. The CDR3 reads CSARPPGSSEAFF. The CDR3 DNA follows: TGCAGTGCTAGACCTCCCGGTTCGTCTGAAGCTTTCTTT.

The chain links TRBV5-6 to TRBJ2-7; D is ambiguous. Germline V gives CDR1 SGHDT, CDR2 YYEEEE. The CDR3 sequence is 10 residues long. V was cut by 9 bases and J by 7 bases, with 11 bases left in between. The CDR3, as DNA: TGTGCCACCCTCGTAGGGGAGCAGTACTTC. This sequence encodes CATLVGEQYF.

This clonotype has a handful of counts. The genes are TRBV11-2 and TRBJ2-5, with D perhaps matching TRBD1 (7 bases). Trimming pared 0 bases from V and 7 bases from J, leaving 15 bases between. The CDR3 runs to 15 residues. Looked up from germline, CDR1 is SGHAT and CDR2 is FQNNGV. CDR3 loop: CASSLERGQTRTQYF. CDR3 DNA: TGTGCCAGCAGCTTAGAGCGGGGACAGACAAGGACCCAGTACTTC.